What follows is one T cell receptor (beta chain) and its context. No antigen is known for it. The record originates from a study of radiotherapy plus CTLA-4 blockade in lung cancer. Generated by immunoSEQ multiplex PCR, the TCRdb table keeps only in-frame clones and is missing some. The sample has approximately 80,000 clones; 60% to 85% are singletons. The CDR3 covers 13 residues. Germline V gives CDR1 MNHNY, CDR2 SVGAGI (reference sequence). General study results and limits: Among blood TCR repertoires after radiotherapy plus ipilimumab, tumor-derived clones expanded.

This specimen consisted of peripheral blood, obtained from a patient treated with radiotherapy plus ipilimumab. The V and J genes are TRBV6-6 and TRBJ2-5; no definite D call. TRBJ2-7 explains the end of the DNA better; the J call may be wrong. The TCR sequence derives from a human donor with non-small cell lung cancer whose response to radiotherapy plus ipilimumab could not be evaluated. Some clones in this sample may be carry-over from other donors' samples. CDR3 in amino acids: CASGQSSSYEQYF. The CDR3 DNA sequence: TGTGCCAGCGGGCAGTCGAGCTCCTACGAGCAGTACTTC.